The sequence of this T cell receptor (beta chain) was determined in a study of cytomegalovirus exposure and HLA in healthy donors. The PCR employed 60 Vbeta primers together with 13 Jbeta primers. Assay: immunoSEQ multiplex PCR; the TCRdb copy retains only in-frame clones and omits some. The sample has approximately 150,000 clones, just under 80% seen once; the top ten hold around 7%. V was pared by 3 bases and J by 1 base, with 6 bases between. CDR1 is MNHNS and CDR2 is SASEGT in the germline V gene. The CDR3 is made up of 13 amino acids. Among the donors, all were healthy bone marrow donors. Details on this clone: Its antigen is undetermined.

General observations from the study: When analyzed later, a missense DCLRE1C variant was found to be linked to TCR beta V- and J-gene trimming. A highly shared variant cluster was judged a likely technical artifact. Reports state that TCR beta sequences accurately predicted most subjects' HLA-A and HLA-B alleles.

The source is a woman between 40 and 50 years old in good health and CMV-seropositive. This chain connects TRBV6-1 to TRBJ1-1, with unresolved D. The sequencing sample was made of PBMCs. The CDR3 nucleotides are TGTGCCAGCAGTGACAGGTGGAACACTGAAGCTTTCTTT. Its translation is CASSDRWNTEAFF.